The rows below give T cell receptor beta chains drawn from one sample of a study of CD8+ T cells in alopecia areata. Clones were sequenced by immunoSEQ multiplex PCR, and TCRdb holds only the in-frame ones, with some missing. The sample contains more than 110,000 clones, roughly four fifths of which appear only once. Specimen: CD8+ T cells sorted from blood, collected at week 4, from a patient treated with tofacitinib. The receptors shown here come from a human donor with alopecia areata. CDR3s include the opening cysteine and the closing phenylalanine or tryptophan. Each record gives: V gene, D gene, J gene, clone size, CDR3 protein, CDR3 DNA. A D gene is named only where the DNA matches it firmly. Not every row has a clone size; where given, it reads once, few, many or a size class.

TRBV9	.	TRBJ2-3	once	CASSGIRDTQYF	TGTGCCAGCAGCGGTATTCGAGATACGCAGTATTTT
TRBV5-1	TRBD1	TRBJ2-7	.	CASSLGQGSSYEQYF	TGCGCCAGCAGCTTGGGACAGGGAAGCTCCTACGAGCAGTACTTC
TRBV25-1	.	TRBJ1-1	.	CASSESGIVDFF	TGTGCCAGCAGTGAAAGCGGGATAGTCGATTTCTTT
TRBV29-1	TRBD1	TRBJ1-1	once	CSDFSTGKAFF	TGCAGTGATTTTTCGACAGGGAAGGCTTTCTTT
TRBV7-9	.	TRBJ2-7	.	CASSLPIPGPGGYEQYF	TGTGCCAGCAGCTTACCTATCCCGGGCCCGGGTGGCTACGAGCAGTACTTC
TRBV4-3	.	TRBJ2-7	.	CASSQSASYEQYF	TGCGCCAGCAGCCAGTCAGCCTCCTACGAGCAGTACTTC
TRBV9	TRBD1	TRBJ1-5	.	CASSPGTGSNQPQHF	TGTGCCAGCAGCCCCGGGACAGGGAGCAATCAGCCCCAGCATTTT
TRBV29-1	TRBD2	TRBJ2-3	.	CSVDRGGEVDTQYF	TGCAGCGTTGACCGGGGGGGCGAAGTAGATACGCAGTATTTT
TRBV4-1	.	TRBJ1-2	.	CASSGTLGVDGYTF	TGCGCCAGCAGCGGAACTTTGGGGGTCGATGGCTACACCTTC
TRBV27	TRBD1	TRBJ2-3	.	CASSFSGQGGSADTQYF	TGTGCCAGCAGTTTCTCCGGACAGGGAGGTAGCGCAGATACGCAGTATTTT
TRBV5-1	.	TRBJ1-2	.	CASSLGNYGYTF	TGCGCCAGCAGCTTAGGCAACTATGGCTACACCTTC
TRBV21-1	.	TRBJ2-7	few	CASSRGDWSYEQYF	TGTGCCAGCTCACGAGGGGACTGGTCCTACGAGCAGTACTTC
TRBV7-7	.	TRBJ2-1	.	CASSPTSGSHGNEQFF	TGTGCTAGCAGCCCAACAAGCGGTTCCCACGGGAATGAGCAGTTCTTC
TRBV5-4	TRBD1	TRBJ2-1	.	CASSFLGQGGNEQFF	TGTGCCAGCAGCTTTCTGGGACAGGGAGGCAATGAGCAGTTCTTC
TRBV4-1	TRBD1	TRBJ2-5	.	CASSQKGDRYQETQYF	TGCGCCAGCAGCCAAAAAGGGGACAGGTATCAAGAGACCCAGTACTTC
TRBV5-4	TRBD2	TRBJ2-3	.	CASSWGTSGDTQYF	TGTGCCAGCAGCTGGGGGACTAGCGGTGATACGCAGTATTTT
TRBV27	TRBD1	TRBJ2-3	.	CASSLTGGDADTQYF	TGTGCCAGCAGTTTAACAGGGGGCGATGCAGATACGCAGTATTTT
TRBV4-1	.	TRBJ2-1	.	CASSPTLPTGFNNEQFF	TGCGCCAGCAGCCCCACATTACCTACGGGGTTCAACAATGAGCAGTTCTTC
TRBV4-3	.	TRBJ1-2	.	CASSQDSFGRGNYGYTF	TGCGCCAGCAGCCAAGATAGTTTTGGGAGGGGAAACTATGGCTACACCTTC
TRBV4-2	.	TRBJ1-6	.	CASSQESPWPGNSPLHF	TGTGCCAGCAGCCAAGAATCCCCGTGGCCGGGGAATTCACCCCTCCACTTT
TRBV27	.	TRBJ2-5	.	CASRALVRGPGETQYF	TGTGCCAGCAGGGCCCTTGTACGGGGGCCCGGGGAGACCCAGTACTTC
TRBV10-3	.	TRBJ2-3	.	CAISESTGGTDTQYF	TGTGCCATCAGTGAGTCTACTGGCGGAACAGATACGCAGTATTTT
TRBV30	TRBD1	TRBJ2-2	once	CAWSVWDSGELFF	TGTGCCTGGAGTGTTTGGGACAGCGGGGAGCTGTTTTTT
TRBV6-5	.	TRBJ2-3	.	CASSYGAGTDTQYF	TGTGCCAGCAGTTATGGGGCGGGGACAGATACGCAGTATTTT
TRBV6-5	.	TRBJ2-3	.	CASSYDETDTQYF	TGTGCCAGCAGTTACGATGAAACAGATACGCAGTATTTT
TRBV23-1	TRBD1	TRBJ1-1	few	CASSQSRTTGGPNTEAFF	TGCGCCAGCAGTCAATCTCGCACGACAGGGGGGCCGAACACTGAAGCTTTCTTT
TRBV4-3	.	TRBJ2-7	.	CASSQERVDYEQYF	TGCGCCAGCAGCCAGGAACGGGTTGACTACGAGCAGTACTTC
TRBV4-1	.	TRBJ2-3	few	CASTTQLGGTDTQYF	TGCGCCAGCACCACACAACTAGGAGGCACAGATACGCAGTATTTT
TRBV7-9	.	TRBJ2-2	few	CASSLVTSTGELFF	TGTGCCAGCAGCTTAGTTACCAGCACCGGGGAGCTGTTTTTT
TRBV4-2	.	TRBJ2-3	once	CASSLPFSTDTQYF	TGTGCCAGCAGCCTACCTTTTAGCACAGATACGCAGTATTTT
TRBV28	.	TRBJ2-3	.	CASSSGAGYNTDTQYF	TGTGCCAGCAGTTCGGGGGCTGGCTATAACACAGATACGCAGTATTTT
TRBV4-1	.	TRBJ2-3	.	CASSPTRLDTQYF	TGCGCCAGCAGCCCCACACGATTAGATACGCAGTATTTT
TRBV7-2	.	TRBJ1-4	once	CASSFPPAPVLFF	TGTGCCAGCAGCTTCCCCCCGGCGCCGGTACTGTTTTTT
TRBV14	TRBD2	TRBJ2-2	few	CASSQPGGTHTGELFF	TGTGCCAGCAGCCAACCCGGGGGGACGCACACCGGGGAGCTGTTTTTT
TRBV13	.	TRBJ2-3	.	CASSLGADTQYF	TGTGCCAGCAGCTTGGGAGCAGATACGCAGTATTTT
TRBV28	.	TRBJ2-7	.	CASTRNSFSYEQYF	TGTGCCAGCACCAGGAACAGCTTCTCCTACGAGCAGTACTTC
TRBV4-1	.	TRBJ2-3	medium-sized	CASKWGKETDTQYF	TGCGCCTCTAAGTGGGGGAAAGAAACAGATACGCAGTATTTT
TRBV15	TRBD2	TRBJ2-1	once	CATSSGGRNEQFF	TGTGCCACCTCTAGCGGGGGTAGAAATGAGCAGTTCTTC
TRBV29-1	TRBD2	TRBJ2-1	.	CSVGLAQYNEQFF	TGCAGCGTTGGACTAGCACAGTACAATGAGCAGTTCTTC
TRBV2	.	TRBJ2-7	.	CASSEFPRAYYEQYF	TGTGCCAGCAGTGAATTCCCTAGGGCCTACTACGAGCAGTACTTC
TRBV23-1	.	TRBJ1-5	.	CASSHDRTEGSDQPQHF	TGCGCCAGCAGTCACGATAGGACGGAGGGATCGGATCAGCCCCAGCATTTT
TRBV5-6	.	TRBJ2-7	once	CASSWRERTYEQYF	TGTGCCAGCAGCTGGAGGGAGAGAACCTACGAGCAGTACTTC
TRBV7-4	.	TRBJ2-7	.	CASSLVRRILYEQYF	TGTGCCAGCAGCTTAGTCCGGCGGATCCTATACGAGCAGTACTTC